Below are 3 T cell receptor beta chains sequenced from a single sample in a study of T cells after yellow fever vaccination. Each CDR3 protein is one row after TCRdb ran MiXCR on the 5' RACE reads. The sample contains around 320,000 distinct CDR3 sequences, about 10% of which appear only once. The sequences come from CD4+ T cells sorted from PBMCs, collected 45 days after the yellow fever booster vaccination. The source of these receptors is a young man who received the YFV17D yellow fever vaccine.

This clonotype was counted ten times or more. This chain links TRBV5-1 with TRBJ2-3; possibly TRBD1 for D (6 bases). Germline V lookup: CDR1 SGHRS, CDR2 YFSETQ. This CDR3 is built from 16 residues. V lost 3 bases and J lost 6, with 20 bases in between. This chain's CDR3 is CASSSRLVGGIDTQYF. In nucleotides, the CDR3 is TGCGCCAGCAGCTCCCGGCTAGTTGGGGGCATTGATACGCAGTATTTT.

This clonotype was detected a few times. This chain uses TRBV7-2 with TRBJ2-3; 14 nucleotides align to TRBD2. Germline-derived CDR1 and CDR2 are SGHTA and FQGNSA. This CDR3 has 18 amino acids. V was pared by 5 bases and J by 2 bases, with 9 bases of the junction left unmatched. The CDR3 DNA is TGTGCCAGCAGCCTGTACGGGGGACTAGCGGGGGTCACAGATACGCAGTATTTT. It translates to CASSLYGGLAGVTDTQYF.

In this sample, this clonotype turned up many times. V usage is TRBV24-1 and J usage is TRBJ2-2; TRBD1 matches 7 bases. The CDR3 length is 15 residues. CDR1 is KGHDR and CDR2 is SFDVKD in the germline V gene. V trimming: 5 bases; J trimming: 3 bases; junction bases outside the gene matches: 5. The CDR3 spells CATSGVDRHTGELFF. The CDR3 nucleotides are TGTGCCACCAGTGGGGTGGACAGGCACACCGGGGAGCTGTTTTTT.